This passage covers 32 T cell receptor beta chains from one sample sequenced in a study of blood T cell repertoires in COVID-19. Clones were sequenced by immunoSEQ multiplex PCR, and TCRdb holds only the in-frame ones, with some missing. This sample has around 220,000 clones, with approximately 78% found just once. The sample taken for sequencing was peripheral blood. Receptors originate from an elderly woman with COVID-19, enrolled during active disease.

V usage is TRBV4-2 and J usage is TRBJ2-2; 13 bases map to TRBD2. CDR1 LGHNA and CDR2 YNFKEQ come from the germline V gene. J gave up 6 bases and V 2 bases, and 0 bases lay outside the gene matches. This CDR3 has 15 amino acids. Here the CDR3 DNA reads TGTGCCAGCAGCCAAACTAGCGGGGGGGCCGGGGAGCTGTTTTTT. Translating gives CASSQTSGGAGELFF.

The chain couples TRBV18 to TRBJ2-7; D is possibly TRBD1 (7 bases). Germline CDR1 KGHSH, CDR2 LQKENI. V lost 10 bases to trimming and J lost 5 bases, with 18 bases between them. This CDR3 contains 13 residues. CDR3 amino acids: CATQAGGGDEQYF. The CDR3, as DNA: TGTGCCACCCAGGCAGGGGGAGGTGACGAGCAGTACTTC.

The table lists this clone with a few counts. This chain connects TRBV7-2 to TRBJ2-7, with D tentatively TRBD2 (5 bases). V was clipped by 1 base and J by 9 bases, with 19 bases between them. Germline values: CDR1 SGHTA, CDR2 FQGNSA. CDR3 size: 15 residues. The CDR3 DNA sequence: TGTGCCAGCAGCTTAGAGATACGATTGGCTGGAGGGCAGTACTTC. Residues: CASSLEIRLAGGQYF.

This clone was picked up a small number of times. This chain links TRBV28 with TRBJ1-1; maybe TRBD1 (6 bases). This CDR3 region has 15 residues. Germline lookup yields CDR1 MDHEN and CDR2 SYDVKM. Trimming removed 7 bases from V and 6 bases from J, with 21 bases in between. The chain's CDR3 is CASTSPGVFPPEAFF. The DNA for the CDR3 is TGTGCCAGCACCTCTCCAGGGGTCTTCCCACCTGAAGCTTTCTTT. Full variable domain (remainder filled in from reference TRBV28 and TRBJ1-1): DVKVTQSSRYLVKRTGEKVFLECVQDMDHENMFWYRQDPGLGLRLIYFSYDVKMKEKGDIPEGYSVSREKKERFSLILESASTNQTSMYLCASTSPGVFPPEAFFGQGTRLTVV.

The V call is TRBV19, the J call TRBJ1-2; weak D call: TRBD1 (5 bases). Germline V gene lookup returns CDR1 LNHDA and CDR2 SQIVND (reference sequence). Trimming cost V 7 bases and J 6 bases, with 18 bases left between them. There are 14 residues in the CDR3. The CDR3 spells CASTPLRGSDGYTF. The CDR3 region has the DNA TGTGCCAGTACCCCTCTAAGGGGCAGCGATGGCTACACCTTC.

The chain links TRBV10-3 to TRBJ1-2, with 9 bases lining up with TRBD1. Germline loops: CDR1 ENHRY, CDR2 SYGVKD. V lost 8 bases and J lost 4; bases outside the gene matches: 11. CDR3 length: 15 amino acids. For the CDR3, the DNA is TGTGCCATCGGGGGGGGACCGGGACAGGGCTATGGCTACACCTTC. The encoded protein is CAIGGGPGQGYGYTF.

Here the CDR3 DNA reads TGTGCCAGTAGGGGGACAGGGTATCGTGGCTACACCTTC. Its protein is CASRGTGYRGYTF. This sequence joins TRBV19 and TRBJ1-2, with 9 bases lining up with TRBD1. Germline V lookup: CDR1 LNHDA, CDR2 SQIVND (reference sequence). This CDR3 contains 13 residues. Unmatched junction bases numbered 6, after V lost 6 bases and J lost 7 bases.

The rearrangement links TRBV30 to TRBJ1-5; a possible D gene is TRBD1 (5 bases). V was clipped by 3 bases and J by 5 bases, with 11 bases between them. Germline lookup yields CDR1 GTSNPN and CDR2 SVGIG (reference sequence). The CDR3 has 13 residues. This CDR3 is CAWSQGGDQPQHF. In nucleotides, the CDR3 is TGTGCCTGGAGCCAGGGAGGGGATCAGCCCCAGCATTTT.

The V gene is TRBV7-2, the J gene TRBJ1-3; 11 nucleotides agree with TRBD1. V was clipped by 5 bases and J by 4 bases; unmatched bases: 7. This CDR3 is built from 16 residues. Germline values: CDR1 SGHTA, CDR2 FQGNSA. The CDR3 protein is CASSPGTGGWGNTIYF. In DNA form, the CDR3 reads TGTGCCAGCAGCCCCGGGACAGGGGGATGGGGAAACACCATATATTTT. The whole variable domain, filled in from reference TRBV7-2 and TRBJ1-3, reads GAGVSQSPSNKVTEKGKDVELRCDPISGHTALYWYRQSLGQGLEFLIYFQGNSAPDKSGLPSDRFSAERTGGSVSTLTIQRTQQEDSAVYLCASSPGTGGWGNTIYFGEGSWLTVV.

The chain carries TRBV7-2 and TRBJ2-1; 10 nucleotides line up with TRBD2. This CDR3 has 13 amino acids. Germline CDR1 SGHTA, CDR2 FQGNSA. The trim removed 5 bases at V and 10 bases at J, leaving 5 bases unmatched. This chain's CDR3 is CASSRLAGLEQFF. CDR3 bases: TGTGCCAGCAGCCGACTAGCGGGCTTGGAGCAGTTCTTC.

The chain combines TRBV3-1 (or the pseudogene TRBV3-2) with TRBJ2-2; 16 bases align to TRBD2. Per germline, CDR1 LGHDT and CDR2 YNNKEL (reference sequence). The CDR3 contains 18 residues. The J segment lost 7 bases and the V segment lost 4 bases, leaving 9 bases of the junction unmatched. The CDR3 loop is CASSLKGLAGGPGGELFF. In DNA, the CDR3 is TGTGCCAGCAGCCTAAAGGGACTAGCGGGAGGGCCCGGCGGGGAGCTGTTTTTT.

The chain combines TRBV28 with TRBJ1-2; 9 bases map to TRBD1. The ends lost 5 bases at V and 2 bases at J; junction bases unmatched: 9. This CDR3 is built from 16 residues. From germline, CDR1 is MDHEN and CDR2 SYDVKM. CDR3: CASSTTPGQGNYGYTF. CDR3 DNA: TGTGCCAGCAGTACGACTCCGGGACAGGGAAACTATGGCTACACCTTC.

The sample holds a few counts of this clone. The chain uses TRBV5-1 and TRBJ1-1, with D maybe TRBD1 (6 bases). With 2 bases removed from V and 5 bases from J, the gap between germline ends came to 13 bases. The CDR3 is made up of 14 amino acids. Per germline, CDR1 SGHRS and CDR2 YFSETQ. CDR3 sequence: CASSFGGAGTEAFF. The CDR3 nucleotides read TGCGCCAGCAGCTTTGGGGGGGCCGGTACTGAAGCTTTCTTT.

This chain links TRBV18 with TRBJ2-7, with 7 bases identical to TRBD1. Germline-derived CDR1 and CDR2 are KGHSH and LQKENI. V lost 5 bases to trimming and J lost 3 bases; unmatched junction nucleotides: 7. The CDR3 consists of 14 residues. In nucleotides, the CDR3 is TGTGCCAGCTCAAAAGACCGGGACAGCTACGAGCAGTACTTC. Residues: CASSKDRDSYEQYF.

The table lists this clone with a count of one. Additional DNA sequences in this sample encode the identical CDR3. This chain connects TRBV2 to TRBJ1-1; tentative D call: TRBD1 (6 bases). The V end was cut by 8 bases, the J end by 5 bases, with 12 bases between. This CDR3 has 12 amino acids. Germline V gives CDR1 SNHLY, CDR2 FYNNEI. For the CDR3, the DNA is TGTGCCAGCCGCGGGGGCAGGACTGAAGCTTTCTTT. Its translation: CASRGGRTEAFF.

This clone was seen more than once but under ten times. This chain uses TRBV19 with TRBJ1-5; TRBD1 might be the D (6 bases). The germline V gene encodes CDR1 LNHDA and CDR2 SQIVND (reference sequence). This CDR3 has 15 amino acids. Deletions cut 5 bases from V and 3 bases from J, with 14 bases between. The CDR3 nucleotides read TGTGCCAGTAGTTCATACAGGGCCCCCAATCAGCCCCAGCATTTT. This sequence encodes CASSSYRAPNQPQHF.

The CDR3 loop is CASSYTGQSNYGYTF. The CDR3 DNA reads as TGTGCCAGCAGTTACACGGGACAGAGTAACTATGGCTACACCTTC. The V gene is TRBV6-5, the J gene TRBJ1-2, with 7 bases aligning to TRBD1. The J segment lost 1 base and the V segment lost 2 bases, leaving 4 bases of the junction unmatched. Germline CDR1 reads MNHEY; CDR2 reads SVGAGI. The CDR3 covers 15 residues.

CDR3 loop: CASSRQHTDTQYF. CDR3 DNA: TGCGCCAGCAGCCGACAGCACACAGATACGCAGTATTTT. The genes are TRBV4-3 and TRBJ2-3, with D possibly TRBD1 on 5 matching bases. Germline V gene lookup returns CDR1 LGHNA and CDR2 YSLEER. V was trimmed by 4 bases and J by 2 bases, leaving 7 bases between them. The CDR3 spans 13 residues.

The V call is TRBV7-9, the J call TRBJ2-3; the D is unclear. Between the trimmed V and J ends, which lost 3 bases and 2 bases, there was a span of 6 bases. The germline CDR1 and CDR2 sequences are SEHNR and FQNEAQ (reference sequence). The CDR3 spans 13 residues. In DNA, the CDR3 is TGTGCCAGCAGCTTGGCCAACACAGATACGCAGTATTTT. It is translated as CASSLANTDTQYF.

The chain links TRBV14 to TRBJ1-3, with no clear D. The V end was cut by 2 bases, the J end by 4 bases, with 6 bases between. This CDR3 spans 13 amino acids. The germline V gene has CDR1 SGHDN and CDR2 FVKESK. The CDR3 here is CASSQNSGNTIYF. As DNA, the CDR3 is TGTGCCAGCAGCCAAAACAGCGGAAACACCATATATTTT.

This clone has a single count. The chain links TRBV5-1 to TRBJ1-3, with a weak D call TRBD1 (6 bases). The CDR3 spans 14 residues. The V end lost 5 bases, the J end lost 0 bases, and 9 bases lay between the germline ends. The germline gives CDR1 SGHRS, CDR2 YFSETQ. The CDR3 region is CASRHRVSGNTIYF. The DNA for the CDR3 is TGCGCCAGCAGGCACAGGGTCTCTGGAAACACCATATATTTT.

This chain joins TRBV19 and TRBJ2-1; 10 bases agree with TRBD2. The CDR3 is 16 residues long. V lost 3 bases and J lost 4; bases outside the gene matches: 6. CDR1 is LNHDA, CDR2 SQIVND, per germline (reference sequence). CDR3 sequence reads: CASSMEGLANYNEQFF. As DNA, the CDR3 is TGTGCCAGTAGTATGGAGGGACTAGCGAATTACAATGAGCAGTTCTTC.

This sequence joins TRBV5-1 and TRBJ1-1, with D tentatively TRBD1 (6 bases). The CDR3 covers 14 residues. Germline V lookup: CDR1 SGHRS, CDR2 YFSETQ. Trimming stripped 0 bases from V and 4 bases from J, with 10 bases between. CDR3 sequence (DNA): TGCGCCAGCAGCTTGGCCGCGGGGGCCACTGAAGCTTTCTTT. Its translation: CASSLAAGATEAFF. Variable domain in full (rest from reference TRBV5-1 and TRBJ1-1): KAGVTQTPRYLIKTRGQQVTLSCSPISGHRSVSWYQQTPGQGLQFLFEYFSETQRNKGNFPGRFSGRQFSNSRSEMNVSTLELGDSALYLCASSLAAGATEAFFGQGTRLTVV.

The J gene is TRBJ2-1, the V gene TRBV30; no firm D call. V was cut by 2 bases and J by 0 bases, with 11 bases left in between. The CDR3 runs to 15 residues. Germline CDR1 GTSNPN, CDR2 SVGIG (reference sequence). CDR3 sequence: CAWSPAASSYNEQFF. In DNA, the CDR3 is TGTGCCTGGAGTCCTGCAGCGAGCTCCTACAATGAGCAGTTCTTC.

The genes are TRBV7-2 and TRBJ2-1; tentatively, D is TRBD2 (6 bases). Germline values: CDR1 SGHTA, CDR2 FQGNSA. The CDR3 has 12 residues. Trimming left V 5 bases short and J 7 bases short, with 9 bases between. CDR3 protein: CASSAGGNEQFF. CDR3 bases: TGTGCCAGCAGCGCCGGGGGAAATGAGCAGTTCTTC.

This chain uses TRBV12-3 or TRBV12-4 with TRBJ1-3, with 8 bases lining up with TRBD1. The CDR3 is 13 amino acids. The V segment lost 6 bases and the J segment 2 bases; nucleotides outside the gene matches: 0. CDR3 sequence reads: CASRTGAGNTIYF. CDR3 nucleotide sequence: TGTGCCAGCAGGACAGGGGCTGGAAACACCATATATTTT.

This chain joins TRBV27 and TRBJ2-1, with D possibly TRBD2 on 7 matching bases. CDR3 length equals 13 residues. Between the trimmed V and J ends, which lost 7 bases and 9 bases, there was a span of 16 bases. Germline loops: CDR1 MNHEY, CDR2 SMNVEV (reference sequence). CDR3 DNA: TGTGCCAGCACCCCAAACAGGGAGGGTGAGCAGTTCTTC. The encoded protein is CASTPNREGEQFF.

The chain is built from TRBV30 and TRBJ1-1, with D unresolved. Trimming removed 4 bases at V and 3 bases at J, with 12 bases between. CDR3 size: 13 residues. Germline values: CDR1 GTSNPN, CDR2 SVGIG (reference sequence). The CDR3, as DNA: TGTGCCTGGAACATATTCGGGGACACTGAAGCTTTCTTT. Translated: CAWNIFGDTEAFF.

The chain couples TRBV18 to TRBJ1-6; 8 bases line up with TRBD1. Trimming removed 7 bases from V and 10 bases from J; junction bases left unmatched: 9. In germline, CDR1 is KGHSH, CDR2 LQKENI. The CDR3 runs 14 residues. CDR3 bases: TGTGCCAGCTTGGCCTGGACAGGGCGGTCACCCCTCCACTTT. Encoded protein: CASLAWTGRSPLHF.

This chain uses TRBV5-6 with TRBJ2-2; TRBD1 agrees at 7 bases. The CDR3 is 16 residues long. Germline V lookup: CDR1 SGHDT, CDR2 YYEEEE. Losses at the gene ends were 0 bases for V and 5 bases for J; bases not matched to a gene: 7. The DNA of the CDR3 is TGTGCCAGCAGCTTGGACACCAGGGGGAGAACCGGGGAGCTGTTTTTT. Encoded protein: CASSLDTRGRTGELFF.

The chain links TRBV6-4 to TRBJ1-1; the D is unclear. Per germline, CDR1 MRHNA and CDR2 SNTAGT. V lost 4 bases, J lost 1 base, and 10 bases lay in between. The CDR3 loop spans 14 amino acids. For the CDR3, the DNA is TGTGCCAGCAGTGCCCAAGGCGGGAACACTGAAGCTTTCTTT. Its translation is CASSAQGGNTEAFF.

The chain is built from TRBV30 and TRBJ1-1; TRBD1 is a possible D gene (5 bases). Trimming took 3 bases from V and 11 from J, leaving 13 bases between them. Germline CDR1 is GTSNPN and CDR2 is SVGIG (reference sequence). The length of the CDR3 is 11 residues. The CDR3 loop is CAWRRGPEAFF. The CDR3 bases are TGTGCCTGGAGGCGGGGCCCGGAGGCTTTCTTT.